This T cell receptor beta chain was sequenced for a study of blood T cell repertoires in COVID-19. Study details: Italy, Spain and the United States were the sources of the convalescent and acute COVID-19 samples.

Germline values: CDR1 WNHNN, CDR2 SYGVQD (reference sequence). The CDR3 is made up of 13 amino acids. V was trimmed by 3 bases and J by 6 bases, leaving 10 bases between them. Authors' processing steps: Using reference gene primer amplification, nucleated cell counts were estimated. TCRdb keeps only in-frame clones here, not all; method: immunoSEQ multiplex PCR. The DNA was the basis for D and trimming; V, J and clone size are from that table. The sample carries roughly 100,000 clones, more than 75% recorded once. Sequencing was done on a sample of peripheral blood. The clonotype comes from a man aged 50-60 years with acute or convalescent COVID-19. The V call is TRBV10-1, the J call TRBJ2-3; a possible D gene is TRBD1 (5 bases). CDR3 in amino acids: CASSDSGMDTQYF. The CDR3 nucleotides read TGCGCCAGCAGTGATTCAGGGATGGATACGCAGTATTTT.